These 7 T cell receptor beta chains were all obtained from the same sample, sequenced in a study of T cells after yellow fever vaccination. From the 5' RACE reads, TCRdb called clonotypes with MiXCR, one entry per CDR3 protein. The sample shows nearly 350,000 distinct CDR3 sequences, 8.1% of them seen only once. The source material was PBMCs, sampled around 45 days after the first yellow fever vaccination. These receptors were obtained from a man aged 18 to 30 who received the YFV17D yellow fever vaccine.

This clonotype was counted a few times. This chain connects TRBV6-2 or TRBV6-3 to TRBJ2-7; the D gene could be TRBD1 or TRBD2 (5 bases each). The germline V and J ends were trimmed by 6 bases and 0 bases, with 12 bases remaining between them. Germline V gives CDR1 MNHEY, CDR2 SVGEGT. The CDR3 runs to 14 residues. The CDR3 nucleotides read TGTGCCAGCAGCAAACCTGGGGGCTCCTACGAGCAGTACGTC. Protein product: CASSKPGGSYEQYV.

The chain uses TRBV6-5 and TRBJ2-5, with TRBD2 as a possible D gene (6 bases). Trimming left V 0 bases short and J 6 bases short, with 8 bases between. This CDR3 is built from 13 residues. Germline V gives CDR1 MNHEY, CDR2 SVGAGI. CDR3 sequence (DNA): TGTGCCAGCAGTTACTCGGGGGGACAGACCCAGTACTTC. Translation gives CASSYSGGQTQYF.

This clonotype was seen only a few times. This chain uses TRBV4-2 with TRBJ2-1; 8 bases line up with TRBD1. The CDR3 sequence is 15 residues long. With 3 bases clipped from V and 8 bases from J, the junction kept 9 bases outside the gene matches. Germline assignment: CDR1 LGHNA and CDR2 YNFKEQ. The CDR3 protein is CASSHADREVYEQFF. CDR3 coding DNA: TGTGCCAGCAGCCACGCGGACAGGGAGGTGTATGAGCAGTTCTTC.

This chain uses TRBV5-5 with TRBJ1-6, with D possibly being TRBD1 (6 bases). The V gene lost 3 bases and the J gene lost 3 bases, with 19 bases spanning the gap. There are 18 residues in the CDR3. The germline gives CDR1 SGHKS, CDR2 YYEKEE (reference sequence). CDR3 protein: CASSSTGPYNYYNSPLHF. The CDR3, as DNA: TGTGCCAGCAGCTCGACAGGACCGTACAATTACTATAATTCACCCCTCCACTTT.

This clonotype has ten or more counts. This chain joins TRBV6-5 and TRBJ1-2; possible D gene TRBD1, 6 bases. Looked up from germline, CDR1 is MNHEY and CDR2 is SVGAGI. This CDR3 contains 13 residues. Trimming removed 6 bases from V and 4 bases from J, with 12 bases in between. The CDR3 loop reads CASSSRDTYGYTF. Here the CDR3 DNA reads TGTGCCAGCAGCTCGAGGGACACCTATGGCTACACCTTC.

The genes are TRBV4-1 and TRBJ1-1; no clear D gene. The germline V and J ends were trimmed by 0 bases and 5 bases, with 13 bases remaining between them. This CDR3 is built from 15 residues. CDR1 MGHRA and CDR2 YSYEKL come from the germline V gene. CDR3 protein: CASSQEVAGGTEAFF. Written as DNA, the CDR3 is TGCGCCAGCAGCCAAGAAGTGGCAGGTGGGACTGAAGCTTTCTTT.

This clonotype was detected only a few times. The rearrangement uses TRBV6-2 or TRBV6-3 and TRBJ1-6, with unresolved D. The V and J ends lost 0 bases and 0 bases respectively, with 18 bases between them. The CDR3 runs to 20 residues. The germline V gene has CDR1 MNHEY and CDR2 SVGEGT. In DNA, the CDR3 is TGTGCCAGCAGTTACTCCGCCTCTGGACGCCAAAGCTCCTATAATTCACCCCTCCACTTT. This translates into CASSYSASGRQSSYNSPLHF.